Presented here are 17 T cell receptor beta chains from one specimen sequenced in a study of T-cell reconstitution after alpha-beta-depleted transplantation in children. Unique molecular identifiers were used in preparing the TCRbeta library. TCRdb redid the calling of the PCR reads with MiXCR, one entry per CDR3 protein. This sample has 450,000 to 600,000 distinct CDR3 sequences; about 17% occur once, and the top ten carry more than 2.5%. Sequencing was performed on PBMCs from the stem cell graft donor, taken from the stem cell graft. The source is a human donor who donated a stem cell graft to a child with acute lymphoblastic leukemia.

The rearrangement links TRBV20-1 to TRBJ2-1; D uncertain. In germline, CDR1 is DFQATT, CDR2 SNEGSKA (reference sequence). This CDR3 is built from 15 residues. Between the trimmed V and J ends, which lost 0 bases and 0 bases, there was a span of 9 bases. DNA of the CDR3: TGCAGTGCTAGAGATTACCGCTACTCCTACAATGAGCAGTTCTTC. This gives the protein CSARDYRYSYNEQFF.

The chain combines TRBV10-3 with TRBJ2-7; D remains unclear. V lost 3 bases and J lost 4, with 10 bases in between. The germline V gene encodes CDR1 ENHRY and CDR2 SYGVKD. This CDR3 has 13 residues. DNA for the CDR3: TGTGCCATCAGTGAACTATCAGAGTACGAGCAGTACTTC. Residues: CAISELSEYEQYF.

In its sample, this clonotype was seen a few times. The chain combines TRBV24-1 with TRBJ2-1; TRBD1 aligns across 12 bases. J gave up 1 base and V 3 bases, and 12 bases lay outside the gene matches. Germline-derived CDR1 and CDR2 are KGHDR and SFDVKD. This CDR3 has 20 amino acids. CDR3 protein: CATSDTIPGQGAPSYNEQFF. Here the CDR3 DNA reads TGTGCCACCAGTGATACCATACCGGGACAGGGGGCCCCGTCCTACAATGAGCAGTTCTTC.

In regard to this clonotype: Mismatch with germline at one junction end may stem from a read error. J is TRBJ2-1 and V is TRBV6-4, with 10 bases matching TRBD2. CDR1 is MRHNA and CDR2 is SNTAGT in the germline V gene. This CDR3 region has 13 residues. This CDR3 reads CARSVTSGMVQFF. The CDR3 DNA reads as TGTGCCAGAAGTGTAACTAGCGGGATGGTACAGTTCTTC.

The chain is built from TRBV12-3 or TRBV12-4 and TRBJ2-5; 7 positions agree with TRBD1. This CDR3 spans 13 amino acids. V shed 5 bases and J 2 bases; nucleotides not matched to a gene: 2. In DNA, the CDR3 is TGTGCCAGCAGTGGACAGGAGCAAGAGACCCAGTACTTC. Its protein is CASSGQEQETQYF.

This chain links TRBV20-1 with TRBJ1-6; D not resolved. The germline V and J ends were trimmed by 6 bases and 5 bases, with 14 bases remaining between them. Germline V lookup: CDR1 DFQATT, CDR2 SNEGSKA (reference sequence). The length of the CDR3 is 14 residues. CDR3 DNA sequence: TGCAGTGCCGAACCCCGGGTCGATAATTCACCCCTCCACTTT. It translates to CSAEPRVDNSPLHF.

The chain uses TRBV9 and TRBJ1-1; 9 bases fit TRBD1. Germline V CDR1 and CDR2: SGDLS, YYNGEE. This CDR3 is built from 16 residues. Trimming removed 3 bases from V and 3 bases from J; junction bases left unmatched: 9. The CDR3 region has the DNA TGTGCCAGCAGCGCCAACCCCGGACAGGGGTACACTGAAGCTTTCTTT. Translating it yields CASSANPGQGYTEAFF.

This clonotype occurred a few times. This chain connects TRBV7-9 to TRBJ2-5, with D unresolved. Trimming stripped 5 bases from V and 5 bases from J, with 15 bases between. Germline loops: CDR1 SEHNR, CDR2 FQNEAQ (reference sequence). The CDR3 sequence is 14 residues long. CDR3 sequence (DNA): TGTGCCAGCAGCGTAGACTGGAATCGGGAGACCCAGTACTTC. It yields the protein CASSVDWNRETQYF.

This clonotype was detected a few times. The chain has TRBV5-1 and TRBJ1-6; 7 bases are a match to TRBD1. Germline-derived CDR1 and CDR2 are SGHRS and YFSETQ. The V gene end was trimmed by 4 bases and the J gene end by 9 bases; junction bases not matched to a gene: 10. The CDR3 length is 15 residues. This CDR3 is CASSLGTAVGSPLHF. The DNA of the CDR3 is TGCGCCAGCAGCCTCGGGACAGCGGTTGGTTCACCCCTCCACTTT.

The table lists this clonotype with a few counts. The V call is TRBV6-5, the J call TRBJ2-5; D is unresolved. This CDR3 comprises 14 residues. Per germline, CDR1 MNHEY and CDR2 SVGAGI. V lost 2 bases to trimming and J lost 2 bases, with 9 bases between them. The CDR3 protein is CASSYGEVQETQYF. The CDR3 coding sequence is TGTGCCAGCAGTTACGGAGAGGTGCAAGAGACCCAGTACTTC.

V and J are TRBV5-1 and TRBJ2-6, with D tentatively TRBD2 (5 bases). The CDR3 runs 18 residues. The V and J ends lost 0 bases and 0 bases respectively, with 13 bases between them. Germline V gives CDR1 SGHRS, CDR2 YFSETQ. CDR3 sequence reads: CASSLARVLSSGANVLTF. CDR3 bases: TGCGCCAGCAGCTTGGCGAGGGTCCTTAGCTCTGGGGCCAACGTCCTGACTTTC.

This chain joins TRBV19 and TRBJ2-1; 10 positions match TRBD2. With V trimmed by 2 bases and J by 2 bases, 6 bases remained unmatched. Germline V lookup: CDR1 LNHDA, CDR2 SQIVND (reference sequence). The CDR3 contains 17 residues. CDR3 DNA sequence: TGTGCCAGTAGTATAATAGCGGGAGGCCACGCCTACAATGAGCAGTTCTTC. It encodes CASSIIAGGHAYNEQFF.

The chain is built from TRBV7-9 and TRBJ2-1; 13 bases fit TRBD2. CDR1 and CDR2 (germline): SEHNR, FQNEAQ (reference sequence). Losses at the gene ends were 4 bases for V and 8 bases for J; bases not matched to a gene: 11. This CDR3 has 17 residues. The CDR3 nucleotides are TGTGCCAGCAGCTCGTCTTCGGGACTAGCGGGATTTGATGAGCAGTTCTTC. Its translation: CASSSSSGLAGFDEQFF.

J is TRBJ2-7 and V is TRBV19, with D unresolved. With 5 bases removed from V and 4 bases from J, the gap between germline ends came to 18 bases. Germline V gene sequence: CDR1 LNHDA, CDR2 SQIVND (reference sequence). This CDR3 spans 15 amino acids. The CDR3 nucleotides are TGTGCCAGTAGTGCCAGCGTGAGCCTCACGTACGAGCAGTACTTC. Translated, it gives CASSASVSLTYEQYF. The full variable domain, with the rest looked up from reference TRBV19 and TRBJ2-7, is DGGITQSPKYLFRKEGQNVTLSCEQNLNHDAMYWYRQDPGQGLRLIYYSQIVNDFQKGDIAEGYSVSREKKESFPLTVTSAQKNPTAFYLCASSASVSLTYEQYFGPGTRLTVT.

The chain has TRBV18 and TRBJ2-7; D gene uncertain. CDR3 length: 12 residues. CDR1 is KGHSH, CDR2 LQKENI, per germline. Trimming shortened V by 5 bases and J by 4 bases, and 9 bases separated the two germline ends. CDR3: CASSSTRYEQYF. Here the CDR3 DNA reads TGTGCCAGCTCATCGACCCGTTACGAGCAGTACTTC. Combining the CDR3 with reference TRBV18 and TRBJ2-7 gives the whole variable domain NAGVMQNPRHLVRRRGQEARLRCSPMKGHSHVYWYRQLPEEGLKFMVYLQKENIIDESGMPKERFSAEFPKEGPSILRIQQVVRGDSAAYFCASSSTRYEQYFGPGTRLTVT.

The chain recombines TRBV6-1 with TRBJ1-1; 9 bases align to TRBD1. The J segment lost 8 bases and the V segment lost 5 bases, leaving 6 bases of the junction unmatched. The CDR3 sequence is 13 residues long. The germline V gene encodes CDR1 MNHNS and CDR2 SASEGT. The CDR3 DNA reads TGTGCCAGCAGTACGGACAGGGGTATCGAAGCTTTCTTT. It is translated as CASSTDRGIEAFF.

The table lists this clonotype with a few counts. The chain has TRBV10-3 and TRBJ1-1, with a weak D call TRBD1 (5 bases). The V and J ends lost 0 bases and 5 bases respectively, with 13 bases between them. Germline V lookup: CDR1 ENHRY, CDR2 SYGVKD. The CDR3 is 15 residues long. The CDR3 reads CAISESGRLVTEAFF. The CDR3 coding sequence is TGTGCCATCAGTGAGTCGGGACGGCTAGTGACTGAAGCTTTCTTT.